Listed here are 25 T cell receptor beta chains from one sample, sequenced in a study of neurological immune-mediated disorders (dated 2019 in TCRdb). The library came from 5' RACE. Sequencer: Illumina HiSeq 2500. TCRdb itself trimmed the public reads at Q25 with fastp, ran MiXCR and retained productive beta chains. Here each entry gathers all rows of one CDR3 protein and keeps the most common genes and DNA. This sample holds 45,000 to 50,000 distinct CDR3 sequences; 3.5% to 5% were observed only once. The ten biggest clones cover around 5.7% of the sample. The sample was PBMCs. The receptor set was obtained from a woman aged 60 to 75 with multiple sclerosis.

This clonotype has at least ten counts. J is TRBJ2-2 and V is TRBV9; the match to TRBD2 covers 12 bases. The V gene's germline CDR1 is SGDLS and CDR2 YYNGEE. The CDR3 totals 17 residues. The J segment lost 5 bases and the V segment lost 3 bases, leaving 8 bases of the junction unmatched. The DNA of the CDR3 is TGTGCCAGCAGCGCTAGCGGGGGGGCCGGAGGAACCGGGGAGCTGTTTTTT. Its translation: CASSASGGAGGTGELFF.

This clonotype has just a few counts. The chain couples TRBV5-1 to TRBJ2-3; TRBD2 matches 12 bases. The CDR3 totals 18 residues. Losses at the gene ends were 1 base for V and 2 bases for J; bases not matched to a gene: 8. Per the germline V gene, CDR1 is SGHRS and CDR2 is YFSETQ. The CDR3 nucleotides read TGCGCCAGCAGCTTGCAAGGACTAGCGGGGACATCCACAGATACGCAGTATTTT. This encodes CASSLQGLAGTSTDTQYF.

The table lists this clonotype with a few counts. The rearrangement joins TRBV10-3 to TRBJ2-2; no clear D. CDR1 is ENHRY, CDR2 SYGVKD, per germline. V was trimmed by 5 bases and J by 1 base, leaving 11 bases between them. This CDR3 has 15 amino acids. CDR3 in DNA: TGTGCCATCAGTTTTGGCACTCAGAACACCGGGGAGCTGTTTTTT. This encodes CAISFGTQNTGELFF.

This clonotype was seen at least ten times. V and J are TRBV5-1 and TRBJ2-3; 7 bases align to TRBD2. Germline V gene lookup returns CDR1 SGHRS and CDR2 YFSETQ. This CDR3 spans 13 amino acids. J was trimmed by 3 bases and V by 3 bases; bases with no gene match: 1. Here the CDR3 reads CASSSGGTDTQYF. The DNA of the CDR3 is TGCGCCAGCAGCTCCGGGGGGACAGATACGCAGTATTTT. Combining the CDR3 with reference TRBV5-1 and TRBJ2-3 gives the whole variable domain KAGVTQTPRYLIKTRGQQVTLSCSPISGHRSVSWYQQTPGQGLQFLFEYFSETQRNKGNFPGRFSGRQFSNSRSEMNVSTLELGDSALYLCASSSGGTDTQYFGPGTRLTVL.

This chain links TRBV18 with TRBJ2-2, with D perhaps TRBD1 (5 bases). V was clipped by 4 bases and J by 2 bases, with 14 bases between them. Germline CDR1 reads KGHSH; CDR2 reads LQKENI. There are 16 residues in the CDR3. The CDR3 nucleotides are TGTGCCAGCTCACGGGCGCGACAGCCCAACACCGGGGAGCTGTTTTTT. It yields the protein CASSRARQPNTGELFF.

This clonotype has more than one count but fewer than ten. The V and J genes are TRBV10-3 and TRBJ2-7; D not resolved. V lost 0 bases and J lost 4, with 4 bases in between. Germline V CDR1 and CDR2: ENHRY, SYGVKD. The CDR3 length is 12 residues. The CDR3 reads CAISESPYEQYF. The CDR3 DNA reads TGTGCCATCAGTGAGTCTCCATACGAGCAGTACTTC.

This clonotype showed up many times. This chain uses TRBV20-1 with TRBJ2-1; possibly TRBD2 for D (6 bases). CDR1 DFQATT and CDR2 SNEGSKA come from the germline V gene (reference sequence). V was shortened by 3 bases and J by 6 bases, with 9 bases between the two germline ends. This CDR3 has 12 amino acids. The CDR3 coding sequence is TGCAGTGCTAGCGGAGGGATCAATGAGCAGTTCTTC. Translating gives CSASGGINEQFF.

This clonotype has a count of ten or more. The chain is built from TRBV20-1 and TRBJ2-1; D is unclear. The germline V gene encodes CDR1 DFQATT and CDR2 SNEGSKA (reference sequence). The CDR3 runs 13 residues. Trimming shortened V by 4 bases and J by 5 bases, and 12 bases separated the two germline ends. The CDR3 DNA reads TGCAGTGCTAACCTAAGGTGGGACAATGAGCAGTTCTTC. This gives the protein CSANLRWDNEQFF.

This clonotype was counted at least ten times. This chain connects TRBV2 to TRBJ2-7, with 7 positions matching TRBD1. The CDR3 has 13 residues. CDR1 and CDR2 from the germline V gene are SNHLY and FYNNEI. Trimming at V came to 4 bases and at J to 5 bases, leaving 5 bases not matched to a gene. The CDR3 DNA follows: TGTGCCAGCAGTGGACAGGGTACCCACGAGCAGTACTTC. It encodes CASSGQGTHEQYF. Full variable domain (outside the CDR3, taken from reference TRBV2 and TRBJ2-7): EPEVTQTPSHQVTQMGQEVILRCVPISNHLYFYWYRQILGQKVEFLVSFYNNEISEKSEIFDDQFSVERPDGSNFTLKIRSTKLEDSAMYFCASSGQGTHEQYFGPGTRLTVT.

In its sample, this clonotype was seen a few times. This sequence joins TRBV7-2 and TRBJ2-2, with 10 bases lining up with TRBD1. Germline V gives CDR1 SGHTA, CDR2 FQGNSA. The trim removed 5 bases at V and 8 bases at J, leaving 8 bases unmatched. This CDR3 region has 15 residues. The CDR3 sequence is CASSQGQGPPGELFF. DNA of the CDR3: TGTGCCAGCAGCCAGGGACAGGGGCCGCCGGGGGAGCTGTTTTTT.

About this clonotype itself: A read error may account for a junction end that differs from germline. V gene TRBV4-2 combines with J gene TRBJ2-6; TRBD1 might be the D (5 bases). The CDR3 extends over 17 amino acids. Germline assignment: CDR1 LGHNA and CDR2 YNFKEQ. DNA for the CDR3: TGTGCCAGCAGCCAAGGTTCCAGGAGCTCTGGGGCCAACGTCATGACTTTC. Its protein product is CASSQGSRSSGANVMTF.

This clonotype was seen at least ten times. This rearrangement joins TRBV4-1 to TRBJ2-6, with a tentative D call TRBD2 (5 bases). Trimming shortened V by 3 bases and J by 1 base, and 22 bases separated the two germline ends. CDR1 and CDR2 (germline): MGHRA, YSYEKL. This CDR3 is 20 amino acids long. The CDR3 DNA is TGCGCCAGCAGCCATCCTAGGAGTGGACTGAGAAGGTCTGGGGCCAACGTCCTGACTTTC. It is translated as CASSHPRSGLRRSGANVLTF.

This clonotype has a count of ten or more. The chain is built from TRBV5-6 and TRBJ1-1; D gene uncertain. V shed 4 bases and J shed 5 bases, with 12 bases lying between them. Germline V gives CDR1 SGHDT, CDR2 YYEEEE. This CDR3 is 13 amino acids long. The CDR3 DNA reads TGTGCCAGCAGCCCGAGCTTTGAGACTGAAGCTTTCTTT. Its translation: CASSPSFETEAFF. Complete variable domain (other parts from reference TRBV5-6 and TRBJ1-1): DAGVTQSPTHLIKTRGQQVTLRCSPKSGHDTVSWYQQALGQGPQFIFQYYEEEERQRGNFPDRFSGHQFPNYSSELNVNALLLGDSALYLCASSPSFETEAFFGQGTRLTVV.

This clonotype was recorded many times. This chain connects TRBV2 to TRBJ1-5; D is undetermined. The V end was cut by 6 bases, the J end by 4 bases, with 10 bases between. The CDR3 extends over 13 amino acids. Germline V gene lookup returns CDR1 SNHLY and CDR2 FYNNEI. CDR3 residues: CASRELSNQPQHF. DNA for the CDR3: TGTGCCAGCAGGGAATTAAGTAATCAGCCCCAGCATTTT.

This clonotype was picked up many times. The chain couples TRBV20-1 to TRBJ1-5, with D possibly being TRBD1 (5 bases). CDR1 DFQATT and CDR2 SNEGSKA come from the germline V gene (reference sequence). V lost 2 bases and J 4 bases, leaving 9 bases between the germline ends. This CDR3 is 13 amino acids long. The CDR3 spells CSARPQGNQPQHF. In DNA form, the CDR3 reads TGCAGTGCTAGACCCCAGGGAAATCAGCCCCAGCATTTT.

This clonotype has a count of ten or more. The V gene is TRBV7-2, the J gene TRBJ1-1; D is unclear. CDR3 length: 13 amino acids. The germline V and J ends were trimmed by 1 base and 2 bases, with 5 bases remaining between them. Germline values: CDR1 SGHTA, CDR2 FQGNSA. CDR3 residues: CASSLVENTEAFF. CDR3 nucleotides: TGTGCCAGCAGCTTAGTTGAAAACACTGAAGCTTTCTTT.

This clonotype was seen at least ten times. The chain combines TRBV10-3 with TRBJ1-1; tentatively, D is TRBD1 (5 bases). There are 15 residues in the CDR3. The germline gives CDR1 ENHRY, CDR2 SYGVKD. V lost 0 bases and J 4 bases, leaving 12 bases between the germline ends. DNA of the CDR3: TGTGCCATCAGTGAGTCGTCAGGGAGGGGCACTGAAGCTTTCTTT. This sequence encodes CAISESSGRGTEAFF.

This clonotype was seen a few times. A junction end diverges from the germline sequence, so it may reflect a read error. This chain links TRBV29-1 with TRBJ1-5; perhaps TRBD1 as D (5 bases). This CDR3 is built from 13 residues. In germline, CDR1 is SQVTM, CDR2 ANQGSEA. The CDR3 loop is CSGGESLNQPQNF. The CDR3 DNA sequence: TGCAGCGGGGGGGAGAGTTTGAATCAGCCCCAGAATTTT.

This clonotype was counted between two and nine times. The chain links TRBV20-1 to TRBJ2-2; 7 bases fit TRBD1. V shed 5 bases, J shed 1 base, and the junction held 1 base outside the gene matches. CDR3 length: 13 amino acids. Germline CDR1 DFQATT, CDR2 SNEGSKA (reference sequence). The CDR3 DNA reads TGCAGTGCTGGGGACAGGAACACCGGGGAGCTGTTTTTT. Translating gives CSAGDRNTGELFF.

This clonotype was seen a few times. The chain recombines TRBV5-1 with TRBJ2-4; 8 positions match TRBD1. V lost 5 bases and J lost 6; bases outside the gene matches: 10. Germline-derived CDR1 and CDR2 are SGHRS and YFSETQ. The CDR3 covers 15 residues. The CDR3 protein is CASSSATGGGNIQYF. The DNA for the CDR3 is TGCGCCAGCAGTTCGGCAACAGGGGGAGGAAACATTCAGTACTTC.

At least ten counts were recorded for this clonotype. J is TRBJ2-7 and V is TRBV20-1, with D perhaps TRBD2 (6 bases). Germline CDR1 reads DFQATT; CDR2 reads SNEGSKA (reference sequence). This CDR3 has 14 amino acids. V was pared by 5 bases and J by 4 bases, with 18 bases between. The CDR3 DNA reads as TGCAGTGCTCGACGACTAGAGGTTCGGTACGAGCAGTACTTC. Translating it yields CSARRLEVRYEQYF.

This rearrangement joins TRBV4-1 to TRBJ1-3; 8 bases match TRBD1. Germline values: CDR1 MGHRA, CDR2 YSYEKL. V shed 5 bases, J shed 0 bases, and the junction held 6 bases outside the gene matches. The CDR3 has 16 residues. CDR3 loop: CASSSTGAYSGNTIYF. CDR3 in DNA: TGCGCCAGCAGCTCGACAGGGGCCTACTCTGGAAACACCATATATTTT.

This clonotype was counted many times. The V and J genes are TRBV4-1 and TRBJ2-7; D unresolved. CDR3 size: 13 residues. V was cut by 0 bases and J by 5 bases, with 8 bases left in between. Per germline, CDR1 MGHRA and CDR2 YSYEKL. CDR3 nucleotides: TGCGCCAGCAGCCAAGATCTCCGTAACGAGCAGTACTTC. It yields the protein CASSQDLRNEQYF.

This clonotype was counted many times. V usage is TRBV20-1 and J usage is TRBJ1-1; 9 positions match TRBD1. There are 13 residues in the CDR3. Germline CDR1 is DFQATT and CDR2 is SNEGSKA (reference sequence). The CDR3 protein is CRGEGQGDTEAFF. In DNA, the CDR3 is TGCAGGGGAGAGGGACAGGGCGACACTGAAGCTTTCTTT.

A note on this clonotype: A read error may explain this, as a much larger clone is one base away. This sequence joins TRBV9 and TRBJ1-2; D gene uncertain. V was shortened by 2 bases and J by 7 bases, with 12 bases between the two germline ends. Germline-derived CDR1 and CDR2 are SGDLS and YYNGEE. CDR3 length: 13 residues. The DNA for the CDR3 is TGTGCCAGCAGCGTCGAAAGTTTCGGTGGCTACACCTTC. Its translation: CASSVESFGGYTF. The complete variable domain, with remaining parts taken from reference TRBV9 and TRBJ1-2, reads DSGVTQTPKHLITATGQRVTLRCSPRSGDLSVYWYQQSLDQGLQFLIQYYNGEERAKGNILERFSAQQFPDLHSELNLSSLELGDSALYFCASSVESFGGYTFGSGTRLTVV.